This TCR beta chain was obtained from a study of Ad26.COV2.S vaccination and SARS-CoV-2 variants. Study context: Administration of Ad26.COV2.S was intramuscular, either once or twice 56 days apart. Study-level findings and limits: Reportedly, spike-specific CD8+ and CD4+ T cell responses achieved substantial breadth once vaccination had taken place.

With V trimmed by 5 bases and J by 6 bases, 10 bases remained unmatched. The CDR3 loop spans 16 amino acids. Germline assignment: CDR1 SEHNR and CDR2 FQNEAQ (reference sequence). Assay used: immunoSEQ multiplex PCR; TCRdb lists only in-frame clones, some missing. The data hold hundreds of thousands of clones, with roughly 90% observed a single time. Treatment in this sample: 19 received Ad26.COV2.S at low or high dose, single or two shots; 5 received placebo; per-sample allocation not given. Vaccine and placebo recipients were sampled on day 63 after the first injection. Its platform was an Ad26 vector, and its expressed antigen was Wuhan-strain SARS-CoV-2 spike. This clone was detected many times. Its antigen is not known.

The genes are TRBV7-9 and TRBJ2-2; TRBD1 matches at 9 bases. The receptor was derived from a person between 18 and 65 years old who received the Ad26.COV2.S COVID-19 vaccine or a placebo. Sequenced here: peripheral blood, sampled in a trial of Ad26.COV2.S vaccine versus placebo. Here the CDR3 reads CASSQPGQGRAGELFF. Written as DNA, the CDR3 is TGTGCCAGCAGCCAACCCGGACAGGGGAGGGCCGGGGAGCTGTTTTTT.